These T cell receptor beta chains were read from a single sample in a study of blood T cells in healthy people across ages. TCRdb redid the calling of the 5' RACE reads with MiXCR, one entry per CDR3 protein. The sample consists of roughly 1.7 million distinct CDR3 sequences, 34% of them appearing once. Sequenced material: blood. These receptors originate from a young woman in good health. Each CDR3 is given with its conserved first and last residue. Only some rows state a clone size, as once, few, many or a class for expanded clones.

clone_size j_call v_call cdr3_length cdr3_aa
many TRBJ2-5 TRBV27 15 CASRNPGGRGETQYF
- TRBJ2-7 TRBV5-8 17 CASCQGARVAVSYEQYF
many TRBJ2-1 TRBV5-1 16 CASSGTGTGGYNEQFF
- - TRBV29-1 13 CGPKVRDRYEQYF
few TRBJ1-4 TRBV7-9 14 CASSLQGWDEKLFF
- TRBJ1-4 TRBV6-5 13 CASSPGTYEKLFF
- TRBJ2-2 TRBV12-3/TRBV12-4 16 CASSPRGWSNTGELFF
- TRBJ2-5 TRBV28 11 CASSLEAAQYF
- TRBJ2-3 TRBV12-3/TRBV12-4 15 CASSLGQVTADVQYF
- TRBJ2-1 TRBV20-1 16 CSARDPLAGLYNEQFF
- TRBJ2-7 TRBV7-3 13 CASSPVGGREQYF
- - TRBV3-1 13 CVSSQGATGEQYF
- TRBJ2-5 TRBV10-2 13 CASLVAGRETQYF
few TRBJ2-6 TRBV10-3 17 CAISRDRFPSGANVLTF
- TRBJ2-7 TRBV3-1 17 CASSQDLTGPARYEQYF
- TRBJ1-1 TRBV6-5 14 CASSSLARNTEAFF
many TRBJ1-2 TRBV20-1 12 CSALDSNYGYTF
- TRBJ1-1 TRBV29-1 12 CSVHRGGTEAFF
- TRBJ1-6 TRBV20-1 13 CSARDLNGSPLHF
- TRBJ2-3 TRBV12-3/TRBV12-4 15 CASSFQGLGTDTQYF
many TRBJ1-5 TRBV20-1 16 CSARESRGVSGQPQHF
- TRBJ2-2 TRBV10-3 13 CATLDPNTGELFF
- TRBJ2-3 TRBV9 14 CASSPDRGRGTQYF
many TRBJ2-1 TRBV20-1 17 CSATHRPQRNSRGEQFF
- TRBJ2-2 TRBV7-3 15 CASSSGTPVTGELFF
few TRBJ1-2 TRBV29-1 13 CSATGGITYGYTF
- TRBJ2-5 TRBV4-1 12 CASSQQSGSPYF
- - TRBV6-1 16 CASSETYRDLLSIQYF
- TRBJ1-2 TRBV29-1 15 CSVGAEQGHPYDYTF
few TRBJ2-1 TRBV6-5 14 CASSSPGTRDEQFF
- - TRBV14 19 CASSNTGTGGHSGLYEQYF
many TRBJ2-5 TRBV29-1 14 CSVEVVGGQETQYF
- TRBJ1-1 TRBV27 13 CASSLYRGNEAFF
few TRBJ2-1 TRBV5-1 15 CASRRSPEGYNEQFF
- TRBJ2-2 TRBV3-1 16 CASSQEGTSGTEELFF
few TRBJ1-2 TRBV6-2/TRBV6-3 15 CASSYRGSSSYGYTF
- TRBJ2-5 TRBV9 15 CASSVGGRPRETQYF
- TRBJ2-1 TRBV7-3 15 CASSGLAGGVHEQFF
few TRBJ2-3 TRBV6-1 14 CASRSGLAKDTQYF
- TRBJ1-2 TRBV5-1 16 CASSLAPGGQGDGYTF
- TRBJ2-7 TRBV12-3/TRBV12-4 13 CASRLGQKYEQYF
- TRBJ1-5 TRBV11-2 15 CASSLGQKSNQPQHF
few TRBJ1-1 TRBV5-5 15 CASSLVPQGDTEAFF
- TRBJ1-2 TRBV30 12 CAWTVANYGYTF
- TRBJ2-4 TRBV6-1 14 CASMKGADKNTQYF
few TRBJ2-7 TRBV12-3/TRBV12-4 14 CASRSAGRRYEQYF
- TRBJ1-1 TRBV3-1 14 CASGILTKSGEAFF
few TRBJ2-1 TRBV7-3 15 CASSPRVAALRGQFF
few TRBJ2-3 TRBV7-3 17 CASSLNSGLPFTDTQYF